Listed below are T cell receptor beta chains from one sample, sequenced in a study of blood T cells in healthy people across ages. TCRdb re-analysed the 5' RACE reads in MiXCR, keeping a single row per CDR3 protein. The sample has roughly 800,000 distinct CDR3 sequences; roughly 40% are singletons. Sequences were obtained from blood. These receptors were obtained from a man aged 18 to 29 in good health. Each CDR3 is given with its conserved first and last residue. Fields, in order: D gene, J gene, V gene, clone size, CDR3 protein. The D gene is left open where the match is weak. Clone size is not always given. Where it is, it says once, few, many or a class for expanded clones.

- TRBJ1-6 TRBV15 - CATGRDGPPQGRDSPLHF
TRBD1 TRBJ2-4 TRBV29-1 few CSVGTDQNIQYF
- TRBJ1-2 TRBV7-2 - CASSRTTGIHGGYTF
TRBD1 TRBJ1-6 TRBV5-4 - CASSSGQGDNSPLHF
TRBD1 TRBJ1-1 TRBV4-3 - CASSQDRTGNIAEAFF
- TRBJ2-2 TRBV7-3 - CASSLVEAGNTGELFF
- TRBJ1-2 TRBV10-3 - CAISEPETGYTF
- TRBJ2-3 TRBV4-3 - CASSQGSGGTQYF
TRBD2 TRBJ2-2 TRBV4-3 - CASSQPQAGENTGELFF
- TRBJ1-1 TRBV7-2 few CASSLVGDITEAFF
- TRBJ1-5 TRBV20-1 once CSARFAGGAAQPQHF
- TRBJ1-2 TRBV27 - CASSLLNGGWAGGYTF
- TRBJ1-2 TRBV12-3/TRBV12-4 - CASTLDRSGGYTF
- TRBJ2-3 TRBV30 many CASSSAGSTDTQYF
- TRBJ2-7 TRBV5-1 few CASTLGSSSYEQYF
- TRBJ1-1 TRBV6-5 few CASRTGGAYTEAFF
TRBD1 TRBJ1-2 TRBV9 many CASSAGQANYGYTF
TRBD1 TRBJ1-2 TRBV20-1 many CSALGQGASYGYTF